This TCR beta chain was captured by sequencing in a study of CD8+CD57+ T cells in acquired aplastic anemia. V was pared by 5 bases and J by 1 base, with 13 bases between. Germline V gene sequence: CDR1 DFQATT, CDR2 SNEGSKA (reference sequence). The CDR3 runs 14 residues. Those patients picked for sequencing had displayed CD8+CD57+ cell expansion on flow cytometry. The template for TCR beta VDJ and CDR3 sequence profiling was genomic DNA. Via MiXCR, TCRdb re-called the reads, giving one row per CDR3 protein. Of 160,000 or so distinct CDR3 sequences in the sample, around half are singletons; the top ten hold 25% to 40%.

V is TRBV20-1 and J is TRBJ2-3; D uncertain. Sequenced input: sorted CD4+, CD8+, or CD8+CD57+ T cells (not recorded which) from PBMCs. This TCR was recovered from a human donor with aplastic anemia. The CDR3 region is CSALPQRRTDTQYF. The DNA of the CDR3 is TGCAGTGCTCTGCCTCAGAGGCGCACAGATACGCAGTATTTT.